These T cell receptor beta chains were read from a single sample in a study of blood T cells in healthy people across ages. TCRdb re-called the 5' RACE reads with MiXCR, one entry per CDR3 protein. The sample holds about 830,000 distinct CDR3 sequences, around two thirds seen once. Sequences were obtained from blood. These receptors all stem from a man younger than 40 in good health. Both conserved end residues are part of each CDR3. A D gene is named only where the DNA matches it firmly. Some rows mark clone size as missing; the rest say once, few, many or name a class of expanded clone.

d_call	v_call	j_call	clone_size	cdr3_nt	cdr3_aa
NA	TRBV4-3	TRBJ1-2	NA	TGCGCCAGCAGCCAAGGCGCATGGCGCAGGGATGGCTACACCTTC	CASSQGAWRRDGYTF
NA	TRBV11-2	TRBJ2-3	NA	TGTGCCGGCAGCTTAAGACTGCCGAGCACAGATACGCAGTATTTT	CAGSLRLPSTDTQYF
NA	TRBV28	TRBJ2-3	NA	TGTGCCAGCAGTCCCGCCCAACAGAACACAGATACGCAGTATTTT	CASSPAQQNTDTQYF
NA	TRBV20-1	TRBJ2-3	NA	TGCAGTGCCTTGGCAATTGATACGCAGTATTTT	CSALAIDTQYF
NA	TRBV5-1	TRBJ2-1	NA	TGCGCCAGCAGCCTGGGGGCTAACTACAATGAGCAGTTCTTC	CASSLGANYNEQFF
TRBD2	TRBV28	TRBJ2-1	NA	TGTGCCAGCAGCCCCATCGGGGGGGCACCCCAGTTCTTC	CASSPIGGAPQFF
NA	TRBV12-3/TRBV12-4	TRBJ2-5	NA	TGTGCCAGCAGTCCCCTGGGGGGGCGGGGGCGGAATGAGCAGTACTTC	CASSPLGGRGRNEQYF
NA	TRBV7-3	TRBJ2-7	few	TGTGCCAGCAGCTTAACGTTTGGCAGCACCTACGAGCAGTACTTC	CASSLTFGSTYEQYF
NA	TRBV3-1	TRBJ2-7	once	TGTGCCAGCAGCCAAGATCGCCCAGGGCTGCTCTACGAGCAGTACTTC	CASSQDRPGLLYEQYF
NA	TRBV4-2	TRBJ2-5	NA	TGTGCCAGCAGCCTAGCCACCTGGGAGACCCAGTACTTC	CASSLATWETQYF
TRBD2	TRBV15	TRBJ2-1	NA	TGTGCCACCAGCGGGGGAAGCGGGGTTTACAGTGAGCAGTTCTTC	CATSGGSGVYSEQFF
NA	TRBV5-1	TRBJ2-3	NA	TGTGCCAGCAGCCGTCAAGAGGGCACAGATACGCAGTATTTT	CASSRQEGTDTQYF
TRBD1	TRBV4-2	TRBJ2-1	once	TGTGCCAGCAGCCAAGATCCCGCGGACAGGGGACACAATGAGCAGTTCTTC	CASSQDPADRGHNEQFF
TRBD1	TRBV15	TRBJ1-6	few	TGTGCCACCAGCAGAACGGGACAGAACAATTCACCCCTCCACTTT	CATSRTGQNNSPLHF
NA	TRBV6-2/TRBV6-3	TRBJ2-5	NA	TGTGCCAGCCAAGAGGCCCCCTCCCAGTACTTC	CASQEAPSQYF
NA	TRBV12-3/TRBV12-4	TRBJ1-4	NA	TGTGCCAGCAGTTTATCGGCAGGCCCCCTGTTTTTT	CASSLSAGPLFF
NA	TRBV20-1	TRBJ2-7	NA	TGCAGTGCCCACTCCTACGAGCAGTACTTC	CSAHSYEQYF
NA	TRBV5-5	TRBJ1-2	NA	TGTGCCAGCAGCACGGGAAGACAAGTCAACTATGGCTACACCTTC	CASSTGRQVNYGYTF
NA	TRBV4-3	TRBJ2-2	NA	TGCGCCAGCAGCCAAGCCGGGACTCACACCGGGGAGCTGTTTTTT	CASSQAGTHTGELFF
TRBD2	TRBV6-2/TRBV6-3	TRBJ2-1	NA	TGTGCCAGCACGGGGGACCTAGCGGGGGGGCGGAATGAGCAGTTCTTC	CASTGDLAGGRNEQFF
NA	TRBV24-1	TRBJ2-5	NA	TGTGCCACCAGTGATTTAGACGGTTCGGAGACCCAGTACTTC	CATSDLDGSETQYF
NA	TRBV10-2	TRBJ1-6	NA	TGCGCCAGCAGTGACGCCCGGGAGAATTCACCCCTCCACTTT	CASSDARENSPLHF
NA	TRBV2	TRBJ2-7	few	TGTGCCAGCATTTCAGGCAGGGGGGGGAACGAGCAGTACTTC	CASISGRGGNEQYF
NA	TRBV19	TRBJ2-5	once	TGTGCCAGTAGTATCCCGGGCTTCCAAGAGACCCAGTACTTC	CASSIPGFQETQYF
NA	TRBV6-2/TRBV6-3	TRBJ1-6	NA	TGTGCCAGCAGTTACTTCCAGAGGAGGTATAATTCACCCCTCCACTTT	CASSYFQRRYNSPLHF
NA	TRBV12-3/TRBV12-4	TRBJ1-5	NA	TGTGCCAGCAGGTTAAGCAATCAGCCCCAGCATTTT	CASRLSNQPQHF
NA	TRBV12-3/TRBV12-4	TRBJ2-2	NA	TGTGCCAGCAGTGGAGGGGGCGGGGAGCTGTTTTTT	CASSGGGGELFF
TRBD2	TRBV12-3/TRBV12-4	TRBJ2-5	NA	TGTGCCAGCAGTCTATCCTCACTAGCGGGGCAGCGACAGACCCAGTACTTC	CASSLSSLAGQRQTQYF
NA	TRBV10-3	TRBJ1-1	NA	TGTGCCATCAGGGAGGGCCAGAACACTGAAGCTTTCTTT	CAIREGQNTEAFF
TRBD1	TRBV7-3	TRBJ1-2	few	TGTGCCAGCAGCCATTACGACAGGGGCTATGGCTACACCTTC	CASSHYDRGYGYTF
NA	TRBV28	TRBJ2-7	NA	TGTGCCAGCAGGTCGTGGAGGGGGCAAGACGAGCAGTACTTC	CASRSWRGQDEQYF
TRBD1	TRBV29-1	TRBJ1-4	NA	TGCAGCGCGCTATCCGGACAGGGCATTAATGAAAAACTGTTTTTT	CSALSGQGINEKLFF
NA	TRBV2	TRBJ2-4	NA	TGTGCCAGCAGTGACCCGCATAGCCCTGGAGCCAAAAACATTCAGTACTTC	CASSDPHSPGAKNIQYF
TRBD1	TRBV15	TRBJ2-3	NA	TGTGCCACCAGCAGAGATCCTTTGACAGGGTCAGATACGCAGTATTTT	CATSRDPLTGSDTQYF
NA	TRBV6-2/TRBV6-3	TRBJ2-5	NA	TGTGCCAGCAGTCGCTACCGCCCCGAGGTGGCAAGAGAGACCCAGTACTTC	CASSRYRPEVARETQYF
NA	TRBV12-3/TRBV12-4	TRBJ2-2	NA	TGTGCCAGCAGTTTCGACAGCCCCACCGGGGAGCTGTTTTTT	CASSFDSPTGELFF
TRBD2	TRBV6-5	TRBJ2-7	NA	TGTGCCAGCAGTTACTCGTTGCGGGGGAGCTCCTACGAGCAGTACTTC	CASSYSLRGSSYEQYF
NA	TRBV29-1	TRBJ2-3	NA	TGCAGCGTTGAGCCTCCTAGCGTAGCAGATACGCAGTATTTT	CSVEPPSVADTQYF
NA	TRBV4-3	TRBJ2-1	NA	TGCGCCAGCAGCCGCGCGTCTTTTATCTTAGGAATTGAGCAGTTCTTC	CASSRASFILGIEQFF
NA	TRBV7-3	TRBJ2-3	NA	TGTGCCAGCAGCTTAAGGTCAGGCCTCTCCACAGATACGCAGTATTTT	CASSLRSGLSTDTQYF
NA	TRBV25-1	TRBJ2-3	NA	TGTGCCAGCAGTCGGCAGAAAACAAATTGGGGCACAGATACGCAGTATTTT	CASSRQKTNWGTDTQYF
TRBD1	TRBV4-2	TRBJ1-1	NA	TGTGCCAGCAGCCAATACACAGGGGGGACTGAAGCTTTCTTT	CASSQYTGGTEAFF
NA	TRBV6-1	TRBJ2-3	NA	TGTGCCAGCAAGATGGGGGCAACAGATACGCAGTATTTT	CASKMGATDTQYF
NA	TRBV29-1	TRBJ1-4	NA	TGCAGCGCCTTTAAGACTGGGAGTGCGGAAAAACTGTTTTTT	CSAFKTGSAEKLFF
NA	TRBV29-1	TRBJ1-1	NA	TGCAGCGTCAACGGCATGCAGGGGCGAATGAACACTGAAGCTTTCTTT	CSVNGMQGRMNTEAFF
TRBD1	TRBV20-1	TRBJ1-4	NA	TGCAGTGCGCCGACAGGGCCCAGGGGTGAAAAACTGTTTTTT	CSAPTGPRGEKLFF
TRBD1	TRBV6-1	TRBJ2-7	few	TGTGCCAGCACCCAAAGGACAGGGGCTCCTGACGAGCAGTACTTC	CASTQRTGAPDEQYF
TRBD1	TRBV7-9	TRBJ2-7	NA	TGTGCCAGCAGCCCCCGGGACAGGGAGGGAACTTACGAGCAGTACTTC	CASSPRDREGTYEQYF
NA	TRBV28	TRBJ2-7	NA	TGTGCCAGCTGCCTCTATGGCTACGAGCAGTACTTC	CASCLYGYEQYF
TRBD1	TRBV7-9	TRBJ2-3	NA	TGTGCCAGCAGCTTACCGGCACGACAGGGGAGCACAGATACGCAGTATTTT	CASSLPARQGSTDTQYF
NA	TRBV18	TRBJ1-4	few	TGTGCCAGCTCACCACAGGCTACTAATGAAAAACTGTTTTTT	CASSPQATNEKLFF